Shown below are 21 T cell receptor beta chains from a single sample sequenced in a study of cytomegalovirus exposure and HLA in healthy donors. PCR was performed using 60 Vbeta and 13 Jbeta primers. Method: immunoSEQ multiplex PCR; TCRdb's copy keeps in-frame clones and lacks some. The sample carries around 64,000 clones, about four fifths recorded once. Sequenced: PBMCs. Source of these receptors: a man aged 25-45 years in good health and CMV-seropositive.

The chain uses TRBV11-1 and TRBJ2-3; 7 bases align to TRBD1. Trimming removed 5 bases from V and 2 bases from J; junction bases left unmatched: 10. Germline V gene data show CDR1 as SGHAT and CDR2 as FQDESV (reference sequence). The CDR3 has 16 amino acids. The CDR3 reads CASSAHRTGDTDTQYF. CDR3 sequence (DNA): TGTGCCAGCAGCGCGCACCGGACAGGAGACACAGATACGCAGTATTTT. Full variable domain (remainder filled in from reference TRBV11-1 and TRBJ2-3): EAEVAQSPRYKITEKSQAVAFWCDPISGHATLYWYRQILGQGPELLVQFQDESVVDDSQLPKDRFSAERLKGVDSTLKIQPAELGDSAMYLCASSAHRTGDTDTQYFGPGTRLTVL.

CDR3: CASSSLGWDKNTEAFF. DNA for the CDR3: TGTGCCAGCAGTTCCCTCGGTTGGGACAAGAACACTGAAGCTTTCTTT. The rearrangement links TRBV28 to TRBJ1-1, with D possibly matching TRBD1 (6 bases). V was shortened by 4 bases and J by 1 base, with 16 bases between the two germline ends. Germline values: CDR1 MDHEN, CDR2 SYDVKM. The CDR3 is 16 residues long.

This clone was detected only once. The V call is TRBV19, the J call TRBJ1-5; possible D gene TRBD1, 5 bases. Per the germline V gene, CDR1 is LNHDA and CDR2 is SQIVND (reference sequence). The CDR3 extends over 16 amino acids. Trimming removed 6 bases from V and 0 bases from J, with 15 bases in between. The CDR3 region is CASRGTSPYSNQPQHF. DNA of the CDR3: TGTGCCAGTAGAGGGACTTCTCCTTATAGCAATCAGCCCCAGCATTTT. The variable domain in full, completed from reference TRBV19 and TRBJ1-5, reads DGGITQSPKYLFRKEGQNVTLSCEQNLNHDAMYWYRQDPGQGLRLIYYSQIVNDFQKGDIAEGYSVSREKKESFPLTVTSAQKNPTAFYLCASRGTSPYSNQPQHFGDGTRLSIL.

The chain joins TRBV5-1 to TRBJ2-1, with TRBD1 identical over 10 bases. The germline CDR1 and CDR2 sequences are SGHRS and YFSETQ. The V segment lost 4 bases and the J segment 5 bases; nucleotides outside the gene matches: 6. CDR3 length: 15 amino acids. The CDR3 region is CASSPRQGADNEQFF. CDR3 DNA sequence: TGCGCCAGCAGCCCGAGACAGGGGGCGGACAATGAGCAGTTCTTC. Full variable domain (rest looked up from reference TRBV5-1 and TRBJ2-1): KAGVTQTPRYLIKTRGQQVTLSCSPISGHRSVSWYQQTPGQGLQFLFEYFSETQRNKGNFPGRFSGRQFSNSRSEMNVSTLELGDSALYLCASSPRQGADNEQFFGPGTRLTVL.

CDR3 sequence (DNA): TGTGCCAGCAGCACCCTATACAATGAGCAGTTCTTC. Its protein product is CASSTLYNEQFF. The chain links TRBV7-6 to TRBJ2-1; the D is unclear. The CDR3 consists of 12 residues. Germline V gene sequence: CDR1 SGHVS, CDR2 FNYEAQ. The V end lost 5 bases, the J end lost 4 bases, and 6 bases lay between the germline ends.

A single count supports this clone. V is TRBV28 and J is TRBJ1-2, with D hard to call. Deletions cut 2 bases from V and 4 bases from J, with 14 bases between. The CDR3 covers 15 residues. Looked up from germline, CDR1 is MDHEN and CDR2 is SYDVKM. CDR3 protein: CASSLGGIRPYGYTF. In DNA, the CDR3 is TGTGCCAGCAGTTTAGGAGGCATCAGGCCCTATGGCTACACCTTC.

The genes are TRBV28 and TRBJ1-5; 7 bases agree with TRBD1. Trimming removed 1 base from V and 5 bases from J; junction bases left unmatched: 2. The CDR3 consists of 14 residues. Germline V gene data show CDR1 as MDHEN and CDR2 as SYDVKM. The CDR3 here is CASSLYRGDQPQHF. DNA for the CDR3: TGTGCCAGCAGTTTATACAGGGGAGATCAGCCCCAGCATTTT.

The chain links TRBV10-2 to TRBJ1-1; TRBD1 matches 11 bases. This CDR3 is 17 amino acids long. Per the germline V gene, CDR1 is WSHSY and CDR2 is SAAADI. V was clipped by 5 bases and J by 1 base; unmatched bases: 9. The CDR3 loop reads CASSLTGQGVSNTEAFF. The DNA for the CDR3 is TGCGCCAGCAGTTTAACGGGACAGGGGGTATCGAACACTGAAGCTTTCTTT.

The chain has TRBV11-3 and TRBJ1-5; 7 bases agree with TRBD1. The germline V gene has CDR1 SGHNT and CDR2 YENEEA. V trimming: 3 bases; J trimming: 3 bases; junction bases outside the gene matches: 20. The CDR3 length is 20 residues. Here the CDR3 reads CASSLADRRDRWGPNQPQHF. The CDR3 bases are TGTGCCAGCAGCTTGGCCGACAGAAGGGACAGATGGGGGCCCAATCAGCCCCAGCATTTT.

CDR3 nucleotides: TGCGCCAGCGGTAGCGGGGGGCCCTTCGTATACAATGAGCAGTTCTTC. It encodes CASGSGGPFVYNEQFF. The chain combines TRBV5-1 with TRBJ2-1; 10 bases match TRBD2. With 7 bases clipped from V and 4 bases from J, the junction kept 11 bases outside the gene matches. CDR1 is SGHRS, CDR2 YFSETQ, per germline. The CDR3 has 16 amino acids.

The J gene is TRBJ2-5, the V gene TRBV20-1; D not resolved. The CDR3 totals 11 residues. V gave up 3 bases and J gave up 2 bases, with 4 bases separating them. The germline CDR1 and CDR2 sequences are DFQATT and SNEGSKA (reference sequence). The chain's CDR3 is CSARQQETQYF. The CDR3 nucleotides are TGCAGTGCTAGGCAGCAAGAGACCCAGTACTTC.

The J gene is TRBJ1-5, the V gene TRBV19; 8 nucleotides agree with TRBD1. The V segment lost 9 bases and the J segment 2 bases; nucleotides outside the gene matches: 9. Germline CDR1 LNHDA, CDR2 SQIVND (reference sequence). The CDR3 sequence is 15 residues long. The CDR3 sequence: CASVDGTGGNQPQHF. The CDR3 bases are TGTGCCAGCGTTGACGGGACAGGAGGCAATCAGCCCCAGCATTTT.

This chain connects TRBV6-1 to TRBJ1-5; weak D call: TRBD1 (6 bases). V was cut by 3 bases and J by 9 bases, with 15 bases left in between. CDR3 length: 14 amino acids. Germline-derived CDR1 and CDR2 are MNHNS and SASEGT. The CDR3 spells CASSERQAQGPQHF. In DNA, the CDR3 is TGTGCCAGCAGTGAGAGACAGGCCCAGGGGCCCCAGCATTTT.

The chain joins TRBV19 to TRBJ2-1; the match to TRBD1 covers 7 bases. J gave up 2 bases and V 5 bases, and 3 bases lay outside the gene matches. The CDR3 spans 14 residues. Germline V gene data show CDR1 as LNHDA and CDR2 as SQIVND (reference sequence). The chain's CDR3 is CASSPGTAYNEQFF. CDR3 DNA: TGTGCCAGTAGTCCAGGGACAGCCTACAATGAGCAGTTCTTC. The full variable domain, its missing parts supplied by reference TRBV19 and TRBJ2-1, is DGGITQSPKYLFRKEGQNVTLSCEQNLNHDAMYWYRQDPGQGLRLIYYSQIVNDFQKGDIAEGYSVSREKKESFPLTVTSAQKNPTAFYLCASSPGTAYNEQFFGPGTRLTVL.

The chain has TRBV7-6 and TRBJ1-4, with TRBD1 as a possible D gene (6 bases). This CDR3 spans 15 amino acids. The ends were cut back, 5 bases at V and 8 bases at J, with 18 bases in the middle. The germline V gene has CDR1 SGHVS and CDR2 FNYEAQ. As DNA, the CDR3 is TGTGCCAGCAGCCCGGGACACCTACACGGCGAAAAACTGTTTTTT. Its protein product is CASSPGHLHGEKLFF.

The chain employs TRBV6-1 and TRBJ2-6, with D unresolved. The germline gives CDR1 MNHNS, CDR2 SASEGT. V was shortened by 2 bases and J by 0 bases, with 5 bases between the two germline ends. There are 15 residues in the CDR3. Here the CDR3 DNA reads TGTGCCAGCAGTGAACAAGCCTCTGGGGCCAACGTCCTGACTTTC. Residues: CASSEQASGANVLTF.

The J gene is TRBJ2-7, the V gene TRBV5-8; D perhaps matches TRBD2 (6 bases). V lost 4 bases to trimming and J lost 2 bases, with 16 bases between them. The length of the CDR3 is 15 residues. CDR1 SGHTS and CDR2 YDEGEE come from the germline V gene. The CDR3 region is CASSLRGGGPYEQYF. In DNA, the CDR3 is TGTGCCAGCAGCCTAAGGGGAGGTGGTCCCTACGAGCAGTACTTC.

This clone is a singleton in its sample. The chain has TRBV2 and TRBJ1-2, with D tentatively TRBD1 (5 bases). The CDR3 extends over 13 amino acids. Germline V lookup: CDR1 SNHLY, CDR2 FYNNEI. V lost 6 bases and J 2 bases, leaving 10 bases between the germline ends. In DNA, the CDR3 is TGTGCCAGCAGCCAGACAGAGAACTATGGCTACACCTTC. Translation: CASSQTENYGYTF.

The gene calls are TRBV18 and TRBJ2-5; 8 positions match TRBD1. The germline CDR1 and CDR2 sequences are KGHSH and LQKENI. The CDR3 is 13 amino acids. V shed 3 bases, J shed 5 bases, and the junction held 2 bases outside the gene matches. CDR3 sequence: CASSPRQGETQYF. As DNA, the CDR3 is TGTGCCAGCTCACCTCGACAGGGGGAGACCCAGTACTTC.

The chain is built from TRBV5-1 and TRBJ1-2, with TRBD1 as a possible D gene (6 bases). The V and J ends lost 4 bases and 6 bases respectively, with 16 bases between them. Germline CDR1 is SGHRS and CDR2 is YFSETQ. This CDR3 is built from 14 residues. CDR3 sequence reads: CASSQSRGEDGYTF. The CDR3 DNA is TGCGCCAGCAGCCAGTCCAGGGGAGAGGATGGCTACACCTTC. The full variable domain, completed using reference TRBV5-1 and TRBJ1-2, is KAGVTQTPRYLIKTRGQQVTLSCSPISGHRSVSWYQQTPGQGLQFLFEYFSETQRNKGNFPGRFSGRQFSNSRSEMNVSTLELGDSALYLCASSQSRGEDGYTFGSGTRLTVV.

The J gene is TRBJ2-7, the V gene TRBV19; 8 bases are a match to TRBD1. V was clipped by 5 bases and J by 2 bases; unmatched bases: 5. Per the germline V gene, CDR1 is LNHDA and CDR2 is SQIVND (reference sequence). The CDR3 runs 14 residues. The CDR3 DNA sequence: TGTGCCAGTAGTGGACAGGGCCGCCCCTACGAGCAGTACTTC. This translates into CASSGQGRPYEQYF.